This TCR beta chain was sequenced in a study of blood T cell repertoires in COVID-19. Study-level information: T cells, B-cell-depleted T cells, or PBMCs supplied cDNA or gDNA.

The CDR3 runs 13 residues. V was pared by 5 bases and J by 9 bases, with 14 bases between. Germline CDR1 SEHNR, CDR2 FQNEAQ (reference sequence). As processed by the authors: How many nucleated cells were present was estimated from reference gene primer amplification. The assay was immunoSEQ multiplex PCR, and TCRdb's table has in-frame clones only and misses some. The V and J calls and the clone size are those of that table, but D and trimming were determined from the DNA. The sample includes tens of thousands of clones, roughly four fifths seen only once; the top ten take 6.5% to 7.5%. Followed longitudinally, the Seattle patients had been enrolled during active infection.

The source is a man aged 30-40 years with COVID-19, enrolled during active disease. Material for sequencing was peripheral blood. The chain combines TRBV7-9 with TRBJ2-1; D is uncertain. The CDR3 DNA reads as TGTGCCAGCAGCCAGAGCCAGCGAAGTGAGCAGTTCTTC. It translates to CASSQSQRSEQFF.